These T cell receptor beta chains were read from a single sample in a study of radiotherapy plus CTLA-4 blockade in lung cancer. The data were produced by immunoSEQ multiplex PCR, yet TCRdb's version contains in-frame clones alone and is incomplete. This sample has tens of thousands of clones, with roughly four fifths found just once. The sample here was peripheral blood, taken from a patient treated with radiotherapy plus ipilimumab. The receptor set was obtained from a human donor with non-small cell lung cancer who had stable disease on radiotherapy plus ipilimumab. Each CDR3 is given with its conserved first and last residue. The order of the fields is clone size, J gene, CDR3 length, D gene, V gene, CDR3 protein, CDR3 DNA. D genes are given only for firm matches. Clone size is not always given. Where it is, it says once, few, many or a class for expanded clones.

size: -
J: TRBJ1-5
length: 15
D: TRBD1
V: TRBV6-5
CDR3: CASRPGQGGDQPQHF
DNA: TGTGCCAGCAGACCCGGGCAGGGGGGGGATCAGCCCCAGCATTTT

size: few
J: TRBJ1-5
length: 14
D: -
V: TRBV6-5
CDR3: CASSESWGNQPQHF
DNA: TGTGCCAGCAGTGAATCGTGGGGTAATCAGCCCCAGCATTTT

size: -
J: TRBJ1-1
length: 15
D: -
V: TRBV9
CDR3: CASSVTGTDHTEAFF
DNA: TGTGCCAGCAGCGTAACCGGGACGGACCACACTGAAGCTTTCTTT

size: -
J: TRBJ2-7
length: 12
D: -
V: TRBV29-1
CDR3: CSVESFAGEQYF
DNA: TGCAGCGTTGAGTCTTTCGCGGGGGAGCAGTACTTC

size: -
J: TRBJ1-5
length: 13
D: -
V: TRBV7-9
CDR3: CASTQGTSQPQHF
DNA: TGTGCCAGCACCCAGGGGACGAGTCAGCCCCAGCATTTT

size: -
J: TRBJ2-1
length: 15
D: -
V: TRBV6-1
CDR3: CASKPQGFSYNEQFF
DNA: TGTGCCAGCAAGCCCCAGGGGTTCTCCTACAATGAGCAGTTCTTC

size: -
J: TRBJ2-2
length: 16
D: TRBD1
V: TRBV11-2
CDR3: CASSPRDRAATGELFF
DNA: TGTGCCAGCAGCCCCAGGGACAGGGCGGCCACCGGGGAGCTGTTTTTT

size: few
J: TRBJ1-6
length: 13
D: -
V: TRBV6-4
CDR3: CASSDSGDSPLHF
DNA: TGTGCCAGCAGTGACTCCGGAGATTCACCCCTCCACTTT

size: -
J: TRBJ1-2
length: 11
D: -
V: TRBV25-1
CDR3: CASSEVGGYTF
DNA: TGTGCCAGCAGTGAAGTGGGTGGCTACACCTTC

size: -
J: TRBJ1-4
length: 12
D: -
V: TRBV19
CDR3: CASRSGAEKLFF
DNA: TGTGCCAGTAGATCCGGGGCCGAAAAACTGTTTTTT

size: -
J: TRBJ1-1
length: 17
D: -
V: TRBV30
CDR3: CAWSVGWGGLSSTEAFF
DNA: TGTGCCTGGAGTGTAGGATGGGGGGGGCTCAGTTCCACTGAAGCTTTCTTT

size: -
J: TRBJ2-2
length: 15
D: TRBD2
V: TRBV2
CDR3: CASTKTSGGGGELFF
DNA: TGTGCCAGCACCAAGACTAGCGGGGGTGGCGGGGAGCTGTTTTTT

size: -
J: TRBJ1-2
length: 15
D: TRBD1
V: TRBV5-1
CDR3: CASSLAEGAHYGYTF
DNA: TGCGCCAGCAGCTTGGCGGAGGGGGCTCACTATGGCTACACCTTC

size: -
J: TRBJ2-5
length: 16
D: TRBD1
V: TRBV14
CDR3: CASSQDWVQGTETQYF
DNA: TGTGCCAGCAGCCAAGATTGGGTACAGGGGACGGAGACCCAGTACTTC

size: -
J: TRBJ1-1
length: 14
D: -
V: TRBV5-4
CDR3: CASSFKHSNTEAFF
DNA: TGTGCCAGCAGCTTTAAACACTCGAACACTGAAGCTTTCTTT

size: once
J: TRBJ2-2
length: 18
D: -
V: TRBV30
CDR3: CAWSVPWDLALGTGELFF
DNA: TGTGCCTGGAGTGTACCTTGGGACCTCGCCTTGGGCACCGGGGAGCTGTTTTTT

size: once
J: TRBJ1-4
length: 13
D: -
V: TRBV30
CDR3: CAWSSQGREKLFF
DNA: TGTGCCTGGAGTTCGCAGGGCCGGGAAAAACTGTTTTTT

size: -
J: TRBJ2-7
length: 14
D: -
V: TRBV6-6
CDR3: CASTRSPGPYEQYF
DNA: TGTGCCAGCACAAGGTCACCAGGCCCCTACGAGCAGTACTTC

size: -
J: TRBJ2-2
length: 14
D: -
V: TRBV28
CDR3: CASSWVLAAGELFF
DNA: TGTGCCAGCAGCTGGGTACTAGCTGCCGGGGAGCTGTTTTTT

size: -
J: TRBJ1-1
length: 13
D: -
V: TRBV12-5
CDR3: CASGLGTVSEAFF
DNA: TGTGCTAGTGGTCTGGGGACGGTCTCTGAAGCTTTCTTT

size: -
J: TRBJ2-7
length: 16
D: TRBD2
V: TRBV7-6
CDR3: CASRPLAGVGPLEQYF
DNA: TGTGCCAGCAGACCCCTAGCGGGAGTAGGTCCTCTCGAGCAGTACTTC

size: -
J: TRBJ2-7
length: 11
D: -
V: TRBV28
CDR3: CASSLYYEQYF
DNA: TGTGCCAGCAGTTTATACTACGAGCAGTACTTC

size: -
J: TRBJ1-1
length: 15
D: TRBD1
V: TRBV5-4
CDR3: CASSSRDSREPEAFF
DNA: TGTGCCAGCAGCTCCCGGGACAGCCGCGAGCCTGAAGCTTTCTTT

size: -
J: TRBJ2-7
length: 14
D: -
V: TRBV6-1
CDR3: CATPGHQSSYEQYF
DNA: TGTGCCACTCCGGGACATCAGAGCTCCTACGAGCAGTACTTC

size: -
J: TRBJ2-3
length: 15
D: TRBD2
V: TRBV28
CDR3: CASRQLAGGKDTQYF
DNA: TGTGCCAGCAGGCAACTAGCGGGAGGGAAAGATACGCAGTATTTT

size: once
J: TRBJ2-7
length: 15
D: TRBD1
V: TRBV28
CDR3: CASSPTGGRYYEQYF
DNA: TGTGCCAGCAGTCCAACAGGGGGCAGGTACTACGAGCAGTACTTC

size: -
J: TRBJ2-7
length: 16
D: -
V: TRBV9
CDR3: CASSPRAPDGSYEQYF
DNA: TGTGCCAGCAGCCCACGAGCCCCGGACGGCTCCTACGAGCAGTACTTC

size: -
J: TRBJ2-1
length: 16
D: -
V: TRBV19
CDR3: CASSPQRRASYNEQFF
DNA: TGTGCCAGTAGTCCTCAGCGAAGGGCCTCGTACAATGAGCAGTTCTTC

size: -
J: TRBJ2-7
length: 14
D: -
V: TRBV7-6
CDR3: CASSLTGGHGEQYF
DNA: TGTGCCAGCAGCCTCACGGGGGGCCACGGCGAGCAGTACTTC

size: -
J: TRBJ1-5
length: 16
D: -
V: TRBV19
CDR3: CASSLRDGGINQPQHF
DNA: TGTGCCAGTAGTCTCCGGGACGGGGGGATCAATCAGCCCCAGCATTTT

size: -
J: TRBJ1-1
length: 13
D: TRBD1
V: TRBV10-3
CDR3: CAISGQGNTEAFF
DNA: TGTGCCATCAGTGGACAGGGGAACACTGAAGCTTTCTTT

size: -
J: TRBJ2-7
length: 15
D: -
V: TRBV11-3
CDR3: CASSPQTGSAYEQYF
DNA: TGTGCCAGCAGCCCCCAAACCGGGTCCGCCTACGAGCAGTACTTC

size: few
J: TRBJ2-5
length: 15
D: -
V: TRBV18
CDR3: CASSPDQVGGETQYF
DNA: TGTGCCAGCTCACCTGATCAGGTCGGAGGAGAGACCCAGTACTTC

size: -
J: TRBJ2-2
length: 12
D: -
V: TRBV5-1
CDR3: CASSPDTGELFF
DNA: TGCGCCAGCAGCCCAGACACCGGGGAGCTGTTTTTT

size: once
J: TRBJ1-5
length: 16
D: TRBD1
V: TRBV9
CDR3: CASSVVGTGTPQPQHF
DNA: TGTGCCAGCAGCGTAGTGGGGACAGGGACACCACAGCCCCAGCATTTT

size: -
J: TRBJ2-7
length: 15
D: -
V: TRBV5-8
CDR3: CASSLAGVETYEQYF
DNA: TGTGCCAGCAGCTTGGCCGGAGTAGAAACCTACGAGCAGTACTTC

size: -
J: TRBJ2-3
length: 18
D: TRBD2
V: TRBV7-9
CDR3: CASSLRRLAGGSTDTQYF
DNA: TGTGCCAGCAGCTTGCGCCGACTAGCGGGGGGGAGCACAGATACGCAGTATTTT

size: -
J: TRBJ1-3
length: 15
D: -
V: TRBV10-2
CDR3: CASSAPFAGENTIYF
DNA: TGCGCCAGCAGTGCCCCCTTCGCAGGGGAAAACACCATATATTTT

size: few
J: TRBJ1-4
length: 13
D: -
V: TRBV6-5
CDR3: CASSYLEKEKLFF
DNA: TGTGCCAGCAGTTACTTGGAGAAGGAAAAACTGTTTTTT

size: -
J: TRBJ2-4
length: 15
D: -
V: TRBV6-6
CDR3: CASSYTSRRANIQYF
DNA: TGTGCCAGCAGTTACACCTCGAGGAGGGCGAACATTCAGTACTTC

size: -
J: TRBJ2-1
length: 15
D: TRBD2
V: TRBV4-1
CDR3: CASSPAGLAVNEQFF
DNA: TGCGCCAGCAGCCCGGCGGGACTAGCTGTTAATGAGCAGTTCTTC

size: once
J: TRBJ2-3
length: 13
D: -
V: TRBV30
CDR3: CAWTRPPTDTQYF
DNA: TGTGCCTGGACCCGTCCCCCGACGGATACGCAGTATTTT

size: -
J: TRBJ2-2
length: 14
D: -
V: TRBV11-3
CDR3: CASSLSPGAGELFF
DNA: TGTGCCAGCAGCCTTTCGCCGGGGGCCGGGGAGCTGTTTTTT

size: -
J: TRBJ2-2
length: 12
D: -
V: TRBV9
CDR3: CASSVRTGELFF
DNA: TGTGCCAGCAGCGTAAGGACCGGGGAGCTGTTTTTT

size: -
J: TRBJ2-4
length: 15
D: -
V: TRBV11-2
CDR3: CASSITSGAKNIQYF
DNA: TGTGCCAGCAGTATCACCTCGGGGGCCAAAAACATTCAGTACTTC

size: -
J: TRBJ2-3
length: 16
D: -
V: TRBV7-7
CDR3: CASSLARTAGTDTQYF
DNA: TGTGCTAGCAGCTTAGCCAGGACCGCGGGGACAGATACGCAGTATTTT

size: -
J: TRBJ2-5
length: 12
D: -
V: TRBV14
CDR3: CASSQSQETQYF
DNA: TGTGCCAGCAGCCAATCACAAGAGACCCAGTACTTC

size: -
J: TRBJ2-2
length: 18
D: TRBD2
V: TRBV6-7
CDR3: CASSYLTGTSGDTGELFF
DNA: TGTGCCAGCAGTTACCTGACCGGGACTAGCGGGGACACCGGGGAGCTGTTTTTT

size: -
J: TRBJ1-5
length: 16
D: TRBD1
V: TRBV19
CDR3: CAKTGFPPPSNQPQHF
DNA: TGTGCCAAGACAGGGTTCCCTCCCCCGAGCAATCAGCCCCAGCATTTT

size: -
J: TRBJ2-2
length: 13
D: -
V: TRBV12-5
CDR3: CASALLNTGELFF
DNA: TGTGCTAGTGCCTTACTGAACACCGGGGAGCTGTTTTTT

size: once
J: TRBJ1-1
length: 14
D: -
V: TRBV5-6
CDR3: CASSLYVGNTEAFF
DNA: TGTGCCAGCAGCTTGTATGTGGGGAACACTGAAGCTTTCTTT

size: -
J: TRBJ2-3
length: 14
D: -
V: TRBV28
CDR3: CASSPRNGRDTQYF
DNA: TGTGCCAGCAGTCCTCGTAACGGGCGGGATACGCAGTATTTT

size: -
J: TRBJ2-7
length: 13
D: -
V: TRBV7-2
CDR3: CASSLGEGYEQYF
DNA: TGTGCCAGCAGCTTAGGTGAAGGCTACGAGCAGTACTTC

size: -
J: TRBJ2-7
length: 17
D: TRBD1
V: TRBV4-1
CDR3: CASSLSTGGGASYEQYF
DNA: TGCGCCAGCAGCCTCTCCACAGGGGGCGGGGCTTCCTACGAGCAGTACTTC

size: -
J: TRBJ1-1
length: 14
D: -
V: TRBV7-9
CDR3: CASSLAPGNTEAFF
DNA: TGTGCCAGCAGCTTAGCTCCGGGGAACACTGAAGCTTTCTTT

size: -
J: TRBJ2-7
length: 13
D: -
V: TRBV7-9
CDR3: CASSLGQVYEQYF
DNA: TGTGCCAGCAGCTTAGGACAGGTCTACGAGCAGTACTTC

size: -
J: TRBJ1-4
length: 14
D: -
V: TRBV10-1
CDR3: CASSDGGANEKLFF
DNA: TGCGCCAGCAGTGACGGAGGCGCTAATGAAAAACTGTTTTTT

size: -
J: TRBJ1-2
length: 13
D: TRBD1
V: TRBV6-5
CDR3: CASSGQVNYGYTF
DNA: TGTGCCAGCAGTGGACAGGTTAACTATGGCTACACCTTC

size: -
J: TRBJ1-1
length: 15
D: -
V: TRBV5-1
CDR3: CASSLAGGMNTEAFF
DNA: TGCGCCAGCAGCTTGGCGGGAGGTATGAACACTGAAGCTTTCTTT